The clone carrying this T cell receptor (beta chain) came up many times. The sample comes from a study of regulatory T cells in long-lasting Graves disease. At the level of the study: Graves' patients diagnosed newly had used antithyroid drugs under 3 months.

Time point: newly diagnosed GD, antithyroid drugs for less than 3 months. TCR sequences were obtained from RNA taken from PBMCs. To make TCR beta libraries, researchers used iRepertoire HTBI primers and Arm-PCR of CDR3 regions. One entry per CDR3 protein results from TCRdb running MiXCR on the multiplex PCR reads. The sample consists of under 800,000 distinct CDR3 sequences, roughly 16% of them appearing once. The sample also formed part of further work on T cells in Graves' hyperthyroidism and ophthalmopathy. As reported in that work: A set of HTBI primers served as the primers for a first-round RT-PCR of the TCR CDR3. Researchers found most expanded thyroid clonotypes above 0.001 in blood as well.

This sequence was found in a woman aged 25 to 39 with Graves disease. The material was peripheral blood mononuclear cells (PBMCs), obtained at new diagnosis, from a patient treated with antithyroid drugs.

The CDR3 nucleotides read TGTGCCAGCGCAGGGAGGGAGGTCGAAAGCAATCAGCCCCAGCATTTT. This gives the protein CASAGREVESNQPQHF. This chain connects TRBV12-3 or TRBV12-4 to TRBJ1-5; possibly TRBD1 for D (5 bases). This CDR3 region has 16 residues. The V end was cut by 8 bases, the J end by 1 base, with 18 bases between.